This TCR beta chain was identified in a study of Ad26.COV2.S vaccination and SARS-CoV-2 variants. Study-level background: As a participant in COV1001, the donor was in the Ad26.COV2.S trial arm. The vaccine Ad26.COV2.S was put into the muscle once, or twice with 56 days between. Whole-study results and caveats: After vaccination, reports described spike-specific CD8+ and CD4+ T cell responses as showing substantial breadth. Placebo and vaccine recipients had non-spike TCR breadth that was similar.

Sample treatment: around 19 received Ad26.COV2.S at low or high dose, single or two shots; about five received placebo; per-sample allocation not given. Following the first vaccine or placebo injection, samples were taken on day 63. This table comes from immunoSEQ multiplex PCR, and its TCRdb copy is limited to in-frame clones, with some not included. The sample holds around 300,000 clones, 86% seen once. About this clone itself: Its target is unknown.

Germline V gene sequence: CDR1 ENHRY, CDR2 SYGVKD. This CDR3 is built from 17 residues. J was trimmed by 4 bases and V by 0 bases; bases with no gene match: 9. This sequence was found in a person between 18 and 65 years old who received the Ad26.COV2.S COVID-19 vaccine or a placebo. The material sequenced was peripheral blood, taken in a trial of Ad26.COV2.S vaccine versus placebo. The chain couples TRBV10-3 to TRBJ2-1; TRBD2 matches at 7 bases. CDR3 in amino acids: CAISESSTSGIYNEQFF. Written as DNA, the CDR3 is TGTGCCATCAGTGAGTCTTCAACAAGCGGGATATACAATGAGCAGTTCTTC.